Listed below are T cell receptor beta chains from one sample, sequenced in a study of blood T cell repertoires in COVID-19. Clones were sequenced by immunoSEQ multiplex PCR, and TCRdb holds only the in-frame ones, with some missing. This table has 85,000 to 130,000 clones, 92% appearing once. Sequencing input: peripheral blood. The receptors here all came from a man between 65 and 85 years old with acute or convalescent COVID-19. Both conserved end residues are part of each CDR3. Each record gives: J gene, V gene, clone size, D gene, CDR3 DNA, CDR3 protein. The D gene is left open where the match is weak. A row's size may be missing; if present it is once, few, many or a size class.

TRBJ2-1	TRBV6-5	-	-	TGTGCCAGCAGTCCAGCGGGTAGCTCCTACAATGAGCAGTTCTTC	CASSPAGSSYNEQFF
TRBJ2-3	TRBV11-2	-	-	TGTGCCAGCAGCTCGGACCTAGGGGTAGATACGCAGTATTTT	CASSSDLGVDTQYF
TRBJ1-1	TRBV7-9	-	-	TGTGCCAGCAGCTTGTATGTTGAAGCTTTCTTT	CASSLYVEAFF
TRBJ1-4	TRBV7-9	-	-	TGTGCCAGCAGCTCCCCTACTAGGGTCGAAAAACTGTTTTTT	CASSSPTRVEKLFF
TRBJ2-5	TRBV5-1	-	TRBD2	TGCGCCAGCAGCTCACAGGCGGGGGGTCAAGAGACCCAGTACTTC	CASSSQAGGQETQYF
TRBJ1-5	TRBV28	-	-	TGTGCCAGCAGAACAGGGACGGCAAGCAATCAGCCCCAGCATTTT	CASRTGTASNQPQHF
TRBJ1-2	TRBV7-9	-	TRBD1	TGTGCCAGCAGCTTAGTGGGGACAGGGCTGAACTATGGCTACACCTTC	CASSLVGTGLNYGYTF
TRBJ1-6	TRBV12-3/TRBV12-4	few	-	TGTGCCAGCAGTAGACAGGATTCACCCCTCCACTTT	CASSRQDSPLHF
TRBJ2-5	TRBV6-6	-	TRBD2	TGTGCCAGCCGACTAGCGGGAGGCGAGACCCAGTACTTC	CASRLAGGETQYF
TRBJ1-2	TRBV7-2	-	-	TGTGCCAGCAGCTTAACTTCAGGGGTAACTAACTATGGCTACACCTTC	CASSLTSGVTNYGYTF
TRBJ2-2	TRBV7-8	-	TRBD2	TGTGCCAGCAGCTTAGGGTTTAGCGGGGGGCCGGGAACCGGGGAGCTGTTTTTT	CASSLGFSGGPGTGELFF
TRBJ2-7	TRBV18	once	-	TGTGCCAGCTCACCGGCCGGGGCCTACGAGCAGTACTTC	CASSPAGAYEQYF
TRBJ1-2	TRBV28	-	-	TGTGCCAGCAGACCAACAGGGTTGGGCGGCTACACCTTC	CASRPTGLGGYTF
TRBJ2-1	TRBV6-5	-	TRBD2	TGTGCCAGCAGTCGAGCGGGGTCCTACAATGAGCAGTTCTTC	CASSRAGSYNEQFF
TRBJ1-4	TRBV27	once	-	TGTGCCAGCAGTTTAGTACGGAATGAAAAACTGTTTTTT	CASSLVRNEKLFF
TRBJ1-1	TRBV11-3	once	-	TGTGCCAGCGCACCCTCGAGGGATAACACTGAAGCTTTCTTT	CASAPSRDNTEAFF
TRBJ1-3	TRBV9	-	-	TGTGCCAGCAGCGTAGGCGGGGGTAGAAGAAACACCATATATTTT	CASSVGGGRRNTIYF
TRBJ2-7	TRBV24-1	-	TRBD2	TGTGCCACCAGTGCCGCGGGAGGTTCCTACGAGCAGTACTTC	CATSAAGGSYEQYF
TRBJ1-2	TRBV7-3	-	-	TGTGCCAGCAGCTTAGTAAGGGGGGGCTACACCTTC	CASSLVRGGYTF
TRBJ2-7	TRBV10-3	-	-	TGTGCCATCTCGGACAGCCCCTACGAGCAGTACTTC	CAISDSPYEQYF
TRBJ1-1	TRBV14	-	TRBD1	TGTGCCAGCAGCCAACACAGGGGGACTGAAGCTTTCTTT	CASSQHRGTEAFF
TRBJ1-3	TRBV18	-	TRBD1	TGTGCCAGCTCACGACAGGGGGAATCTGGAAACACCATATATTTT	CASSRQGESGNTIYF
TRBJ2-6	TRBV4-3	-	TRBD1	TGCGCCAGCAGCCAAGGATCGACAGGGGTCTTCTCTGGGGCCAACGTCCTGACTTTC	CASSQGSTGVFSGANVLTF
TRBJ1-4	TRBV6-2/TRBV6-3	-	-	TGTGCCAGCAGTTACTCGTGGGGACTCCAGGGAGGGCTGTTTTTT	CASSYSWGLQGGLFF
TRBJ1-1	TRBV5-1	-	-	TGCGCCAGCAGCTTATATGGACAGTTAATGAACACTGAAGCTTTCTTT	CASSLYGQLMNTEAFF
TRBJ1-2	TRBV19	-	TRBD1	TGTGCCAGTAGTAACCGGGACAGGACTTATGGCTACACCTTC	CASSNRDRTYGYTF
TRBJ1-4	TRBV7-9	-	-	TGTGCCAGCAGCGGGGAGGGAAAACTGTTTTTT	CASSGEGKLFF
TRBJ1-3	TRBV5-1	-	-	TGCGCCAGCAGCTTGGAACGGGGGGCAAGAGGAAACACCATATATTTT	CASSLERGARGNTIYF
TRBJ2-3	TRBV7-9	-	TRBD2	TGTGCCAGCAGCCCAACTAGCGCGTGGGATACGCAGTATTTT	CASSPTSAWDTQYF
TRBJ2-2	TRBV27	once	-	TGTGCCAGCAGTCCTACTTATTTCAGGTCTGCTGCCGGGGAGCTGTTTTTT	CASSPTYFRSAAGELFF
TRBJ2-7	TRBV28	-	-	TGTGCCAGCAGCCAAACCCCTAGTTACGAGCAGTACTTC	CASSQTPSYEQYF
TRBJ1-4	TRBV5-1	-	-	TGCGCCAGCAGCCCCTACCCCCGGGACTTTGAAAAACTGTTTTTT	CASSPYPRDFEKLFF
TRBJ2-7	TRBV6-5	once	-	TGTGCCAGCAGTTACAGCCAGGCTGATATTTACGAGCAGTACTTC	CASSYSQADIYEQYF
TRBJ2-7	TRBV6-5	-	TRBD2	TGTGCCAGCAGTTACGATCGGGGACTAACCTACGAGCAGTACTTC	CASSYDRGLTYEQYF
TRBJ2-7	TRBV15	-	-	TGTGCCACCAGCAGAGTAGGGGGAGATAGGTACGAGCAGTACTTC	CATSRVGGDRYEQYF